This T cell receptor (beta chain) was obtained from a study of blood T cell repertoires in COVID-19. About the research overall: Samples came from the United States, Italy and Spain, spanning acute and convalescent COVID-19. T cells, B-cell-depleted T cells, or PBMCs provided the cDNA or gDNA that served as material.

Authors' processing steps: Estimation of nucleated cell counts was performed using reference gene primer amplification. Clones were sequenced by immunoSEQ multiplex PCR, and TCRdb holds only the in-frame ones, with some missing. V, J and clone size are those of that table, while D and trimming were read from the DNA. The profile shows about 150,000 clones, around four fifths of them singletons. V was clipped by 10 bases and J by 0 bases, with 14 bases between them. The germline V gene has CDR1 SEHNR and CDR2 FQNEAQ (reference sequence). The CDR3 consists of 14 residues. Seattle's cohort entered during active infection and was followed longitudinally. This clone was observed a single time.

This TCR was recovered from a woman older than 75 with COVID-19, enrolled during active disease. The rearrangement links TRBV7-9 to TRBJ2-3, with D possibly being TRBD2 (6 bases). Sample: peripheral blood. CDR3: CATGRSGSTDTQYF. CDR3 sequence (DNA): TGTGCCACCGGCAGGAGCGGGAGCACAGATACGCAGTATTTT. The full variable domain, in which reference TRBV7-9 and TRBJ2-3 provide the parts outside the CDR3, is DTGVSQNPRHKITKRGQNVTFRCDPISEHNRLYWYRQTLGQGPEFLTYFQNEAQLEKSRLLSDRFSAERPKGSFSTLEIQRTEQGDSAMYLCATGRSGSTDTQYFGPGTRLTVL.